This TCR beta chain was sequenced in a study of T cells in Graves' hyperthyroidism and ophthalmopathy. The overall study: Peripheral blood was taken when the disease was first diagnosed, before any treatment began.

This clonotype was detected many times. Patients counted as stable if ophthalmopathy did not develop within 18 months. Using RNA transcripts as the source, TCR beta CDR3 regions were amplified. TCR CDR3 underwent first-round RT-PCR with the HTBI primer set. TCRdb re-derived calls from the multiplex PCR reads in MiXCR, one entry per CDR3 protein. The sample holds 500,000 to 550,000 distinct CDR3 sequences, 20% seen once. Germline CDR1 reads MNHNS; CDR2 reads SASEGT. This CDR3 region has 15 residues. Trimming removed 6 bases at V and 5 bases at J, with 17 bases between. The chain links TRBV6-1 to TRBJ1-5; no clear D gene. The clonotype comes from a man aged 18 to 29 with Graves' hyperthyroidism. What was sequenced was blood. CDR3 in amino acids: CASRDRPEIYQPQHF. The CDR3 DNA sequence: TGTGCCAGCAGGGATCGCCCGGAGATTTATCAGCCCCAGCATTTT.